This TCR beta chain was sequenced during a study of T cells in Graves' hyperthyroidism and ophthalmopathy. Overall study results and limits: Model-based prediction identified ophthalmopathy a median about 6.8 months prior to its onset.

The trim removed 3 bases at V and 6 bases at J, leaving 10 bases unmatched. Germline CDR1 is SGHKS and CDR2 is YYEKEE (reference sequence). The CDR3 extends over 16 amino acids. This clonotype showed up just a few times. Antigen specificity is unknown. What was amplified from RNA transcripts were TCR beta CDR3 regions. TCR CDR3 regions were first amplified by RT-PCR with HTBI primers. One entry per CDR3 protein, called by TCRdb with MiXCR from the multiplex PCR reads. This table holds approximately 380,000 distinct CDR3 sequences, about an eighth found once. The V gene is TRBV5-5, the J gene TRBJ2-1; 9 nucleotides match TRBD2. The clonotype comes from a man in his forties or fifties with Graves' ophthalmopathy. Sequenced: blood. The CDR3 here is CASSSSRGRAGNEQFF. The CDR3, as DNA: TGTGCCAGCAGCTCCAGCCGCGGGAGGGCGGGCAATGAGCAGTTCTTC. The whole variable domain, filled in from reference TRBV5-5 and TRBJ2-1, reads DAGVTQSPTHLIKTRGQQVTLRCSPISGHKSVSWYQQVLGQGPQFIFQYYEKEERGRGNFPDRFSARQFPNYSSELNVNALLLGDSALYLCASSSSRGRAGNEQFFGPGTRLTVL.